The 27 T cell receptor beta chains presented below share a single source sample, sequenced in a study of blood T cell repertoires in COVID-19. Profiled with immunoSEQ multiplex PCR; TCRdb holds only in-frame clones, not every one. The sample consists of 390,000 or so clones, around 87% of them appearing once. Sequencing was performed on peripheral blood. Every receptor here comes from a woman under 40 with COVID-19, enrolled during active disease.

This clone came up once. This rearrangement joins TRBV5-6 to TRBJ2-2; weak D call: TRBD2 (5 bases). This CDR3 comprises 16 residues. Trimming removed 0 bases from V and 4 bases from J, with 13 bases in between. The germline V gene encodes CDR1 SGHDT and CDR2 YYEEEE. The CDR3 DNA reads TGTGCCAGCAGCTTGGAAGGGCTCCGGGGCACCGGGGAGCTGTTTTTT. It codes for CASSLEGLRGTGELFF.

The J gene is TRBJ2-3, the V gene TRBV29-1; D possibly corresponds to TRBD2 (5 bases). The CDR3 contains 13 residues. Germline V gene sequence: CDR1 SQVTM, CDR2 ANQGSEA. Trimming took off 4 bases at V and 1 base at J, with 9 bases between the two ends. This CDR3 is CSVGGMRTDTQYF. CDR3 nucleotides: TGCAGCGTTGGAGGGATGCGCACAGATACGCAGTATTTT.

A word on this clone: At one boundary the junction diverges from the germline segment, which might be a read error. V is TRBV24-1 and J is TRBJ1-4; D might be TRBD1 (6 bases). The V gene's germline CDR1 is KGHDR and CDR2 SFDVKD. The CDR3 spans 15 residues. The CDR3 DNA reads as TGTGCCACCAGTGACCGACAGGAACATAATAAAAAACTGTTTTTT. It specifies CATSDRQEHNKKLFF.

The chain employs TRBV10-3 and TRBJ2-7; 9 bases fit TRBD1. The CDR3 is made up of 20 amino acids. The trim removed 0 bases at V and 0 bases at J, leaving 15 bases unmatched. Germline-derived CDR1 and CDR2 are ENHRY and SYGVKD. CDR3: CAISESKWGQGGLSSYEQYF. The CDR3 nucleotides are TGTGCCATCAGTGAGTCGAAGTGGGGACAGGGCGGGTTGAGCTCCTACGAGCAGTACTTC.

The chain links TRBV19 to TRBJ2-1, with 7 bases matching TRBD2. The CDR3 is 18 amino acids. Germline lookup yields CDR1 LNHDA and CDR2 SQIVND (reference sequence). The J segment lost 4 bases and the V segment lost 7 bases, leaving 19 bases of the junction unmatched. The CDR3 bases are TGTGCCAGTAAGGGAGTAGCGGGCCTCGGGGGAAGATACAATGAGCAGTTCTTC. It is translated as CASKGVAGLGGRYNEQFF.

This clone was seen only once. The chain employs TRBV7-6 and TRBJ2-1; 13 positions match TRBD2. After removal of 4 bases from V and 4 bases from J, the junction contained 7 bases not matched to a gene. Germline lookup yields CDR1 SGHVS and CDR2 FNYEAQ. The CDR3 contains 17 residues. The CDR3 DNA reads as TGTGCCAGCAGCTCCGCAATGGGACTAGCGGGGTACAATGAGCAGTTCTTC. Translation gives CASSSAMGLAGYNEQFF.

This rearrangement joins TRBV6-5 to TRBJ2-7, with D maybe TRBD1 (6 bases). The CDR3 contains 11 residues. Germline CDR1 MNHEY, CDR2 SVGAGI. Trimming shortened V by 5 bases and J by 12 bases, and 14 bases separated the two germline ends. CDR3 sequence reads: CASSTEQGLYF. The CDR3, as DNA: TGTGCCAGCAGTACTGAACAGGGTCTGTACTTC.

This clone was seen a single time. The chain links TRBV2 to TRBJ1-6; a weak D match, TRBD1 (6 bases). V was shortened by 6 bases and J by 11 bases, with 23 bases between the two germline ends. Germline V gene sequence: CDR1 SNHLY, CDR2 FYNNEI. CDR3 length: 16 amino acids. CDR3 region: CASSTQRQGMGPPLHF. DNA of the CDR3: TGTGCCAGCAGCACACAACGGCAGGGGATGGGTCCACCCCTCCACTTT.

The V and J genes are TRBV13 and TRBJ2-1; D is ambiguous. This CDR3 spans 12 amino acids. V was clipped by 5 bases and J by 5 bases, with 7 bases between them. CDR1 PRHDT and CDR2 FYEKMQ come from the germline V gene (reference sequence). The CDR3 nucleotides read TGTGCCAGCAGCACGAACAACAATGAGCAGTTCTTC. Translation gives CASSTNNNEQFF.

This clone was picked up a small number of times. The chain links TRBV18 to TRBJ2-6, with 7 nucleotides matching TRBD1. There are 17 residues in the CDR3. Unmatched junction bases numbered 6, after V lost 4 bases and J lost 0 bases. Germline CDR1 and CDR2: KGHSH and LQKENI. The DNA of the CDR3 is TGTGCCAGCTCACTCTATAGGGACAGCTCTGGGGCCAACGTCCTGACTTTC. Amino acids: CASSLYRDSSGANVLTF.

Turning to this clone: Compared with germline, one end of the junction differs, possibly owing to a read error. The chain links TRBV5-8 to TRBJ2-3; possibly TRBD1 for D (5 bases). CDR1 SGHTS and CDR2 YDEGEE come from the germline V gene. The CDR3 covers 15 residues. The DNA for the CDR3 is TGTGCCAGCAGCTTTATGACAGAGACCCACAGATACGCAGTATTT. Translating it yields CASSFMTETHRYAVF.

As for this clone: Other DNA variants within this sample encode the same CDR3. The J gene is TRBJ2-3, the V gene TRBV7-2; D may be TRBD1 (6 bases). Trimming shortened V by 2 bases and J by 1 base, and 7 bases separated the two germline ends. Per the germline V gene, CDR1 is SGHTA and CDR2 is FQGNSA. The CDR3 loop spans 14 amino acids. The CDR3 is CASSLRQGTDTQYF. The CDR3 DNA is TGTGCCAGCAGCTTACGACAGGGCACAGATACGCAGTATTTT.

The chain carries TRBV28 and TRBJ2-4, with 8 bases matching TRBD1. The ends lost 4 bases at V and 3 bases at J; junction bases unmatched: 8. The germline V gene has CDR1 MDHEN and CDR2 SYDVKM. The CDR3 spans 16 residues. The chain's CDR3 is CASSSWVTGDKNIQYF. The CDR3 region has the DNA TGTGCCAGCAGTTCATGGGTGACAGGGGACAAAAACATTCAGTACTTC.

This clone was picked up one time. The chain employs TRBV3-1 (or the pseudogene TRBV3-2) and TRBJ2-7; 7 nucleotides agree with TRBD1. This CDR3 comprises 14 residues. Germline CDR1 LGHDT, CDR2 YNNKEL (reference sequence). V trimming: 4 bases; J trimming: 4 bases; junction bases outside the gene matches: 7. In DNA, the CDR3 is TGTGCCAGCAGCCGAACTACAGGGGAATACGAGCAGTACTTC. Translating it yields CASSRTTGEYEQYF.

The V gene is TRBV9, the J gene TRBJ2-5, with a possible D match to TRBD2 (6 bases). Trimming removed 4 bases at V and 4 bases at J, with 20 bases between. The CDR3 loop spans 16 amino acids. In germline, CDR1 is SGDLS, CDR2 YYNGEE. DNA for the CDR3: TGTGCCAGCAGCCCATCCGGGACTCCCCTACGAGAGACCCAGTACTTC. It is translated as CASSPSGTPLRETQYF.

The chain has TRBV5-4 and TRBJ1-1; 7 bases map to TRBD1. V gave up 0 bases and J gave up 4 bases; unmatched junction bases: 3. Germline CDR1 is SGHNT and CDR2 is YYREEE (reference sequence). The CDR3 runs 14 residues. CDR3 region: CASSLVAGGTEAFF. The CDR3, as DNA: TGTGCCAGCAGCTTGGTGGCAGGGGGCACTGAAGCTTTCTTT.

The CDR3 bases are TGTGCCAGCAGCTCCCGCTCGGGAGGGGGCACAGATACGCAGTATTTT. It yields the protein CASSSRSGGGTDTQYF. The gene calls are TRBV11-3 and TRBJ2-3; TRBD2 matches 8 bases. V lost 4 bases and J lost 1; bases outside the gene matches: 7. There are 16 residues in the CDR3. Germline V gene sequence: CDR1 SGHNT, CDR2 YENEEA. The full variable domain, with the rest looked up from reference TRBV11-3 and TRBJ2-3, is EAGVVQSPRYKIIEKKQPVAFWCNPISGHNTLYWYLQNLGQGPELLIRYENEEAVDDSQLPKDRFSAERLKGVDSTLKIQPAELGDSAVYLCASSSRSGGGTDTQYFGPGTRLTVL.

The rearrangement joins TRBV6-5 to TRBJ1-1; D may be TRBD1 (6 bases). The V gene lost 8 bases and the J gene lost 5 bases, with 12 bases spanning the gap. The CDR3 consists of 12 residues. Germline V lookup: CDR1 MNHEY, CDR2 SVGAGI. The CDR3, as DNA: TGTGCCAGCGGTTGGGGGCAAACTGAAGCTTTCTTT. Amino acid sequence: CASGWGQTEAFF.

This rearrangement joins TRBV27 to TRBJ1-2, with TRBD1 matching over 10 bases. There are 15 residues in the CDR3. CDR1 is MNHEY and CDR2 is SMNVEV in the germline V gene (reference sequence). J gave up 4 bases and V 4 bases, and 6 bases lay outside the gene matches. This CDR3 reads CASSYSTGGVYGYTF. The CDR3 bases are TGTGCCAGCAGTTATTCGACAGGGGGCGTCTATGGCTACACCTTC.

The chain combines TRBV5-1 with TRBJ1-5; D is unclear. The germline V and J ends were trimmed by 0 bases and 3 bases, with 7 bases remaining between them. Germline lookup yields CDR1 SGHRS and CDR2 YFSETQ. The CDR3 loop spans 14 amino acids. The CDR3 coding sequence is TGCGCCAGCAGCTTGGAGCCGGTCAATCAGCCCCAGCATTTT. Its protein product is CASSLEPVNQPQHF.

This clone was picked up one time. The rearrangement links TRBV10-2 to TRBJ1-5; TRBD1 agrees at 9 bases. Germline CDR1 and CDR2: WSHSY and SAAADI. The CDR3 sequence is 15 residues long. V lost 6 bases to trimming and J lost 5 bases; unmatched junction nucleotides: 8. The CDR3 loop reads CASRQDRGTYQPQHF. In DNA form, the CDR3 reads TGCGCCAGCAGGCAAGACAGGGGGACCTATCAGCCCCAGCATTTT.

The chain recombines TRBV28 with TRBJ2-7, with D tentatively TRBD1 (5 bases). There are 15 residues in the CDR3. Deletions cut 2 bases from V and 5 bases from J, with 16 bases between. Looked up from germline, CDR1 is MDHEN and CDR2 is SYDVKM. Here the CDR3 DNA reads TGTGCCAGCAGTTTAAGGACCAGGGCGCTCCACGAGCAGTACTTC. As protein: CASSLRTRALHEQYF.

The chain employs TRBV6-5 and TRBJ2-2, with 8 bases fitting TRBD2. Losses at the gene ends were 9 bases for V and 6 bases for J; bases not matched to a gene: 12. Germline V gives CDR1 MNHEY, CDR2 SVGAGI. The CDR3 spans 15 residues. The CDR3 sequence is CASLSGGGWAGELFF. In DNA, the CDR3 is TGTGCCAGTCTCTCGGGAGGGGGATGGGCCGGGGAGCTGTTTTTT.

CDR3 sequence: CASSQTNNEQFF. DNA of the CDR3: TGTGCCAGCAGCCAGACTAACAATGAGCAGTTCTTC. V gene TRBV3-1 (or the pseudogene TRBV3-2) combines with J gene TRBJ2-1, with a possible D match to TRBD2 (5 bases). Trimming left V 3 bases short and J 5 bases short, with 5 bases between. The CDR3 has 12 residues. Looked up from germline, CDR1 is LGHDT and CDR2 is YNNKEL (reference sequence).

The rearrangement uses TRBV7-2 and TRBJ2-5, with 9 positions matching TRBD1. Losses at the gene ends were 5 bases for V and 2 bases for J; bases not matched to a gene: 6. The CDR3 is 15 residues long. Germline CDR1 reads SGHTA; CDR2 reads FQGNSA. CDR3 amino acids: CASSPSGTGQETQYF. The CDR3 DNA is TGTGCCAGCAGCCCCTCCGGGACAGGGCAAGAGACCCAGTACTTC.

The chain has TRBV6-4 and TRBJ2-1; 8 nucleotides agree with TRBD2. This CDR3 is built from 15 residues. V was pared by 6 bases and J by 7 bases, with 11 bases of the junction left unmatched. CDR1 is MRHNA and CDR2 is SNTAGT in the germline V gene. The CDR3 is CASSLNSGKWNEQFF. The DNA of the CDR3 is TGTGCCAGCAGCCTGAATAGCGGGAAGTGGAATGAGCAGTTCTTC.

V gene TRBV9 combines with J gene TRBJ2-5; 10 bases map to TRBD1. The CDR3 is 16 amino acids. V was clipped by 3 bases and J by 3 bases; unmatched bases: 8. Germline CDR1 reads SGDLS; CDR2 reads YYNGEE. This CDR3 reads CASSAWTGGSKETQYF. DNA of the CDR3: TGTGCCAGCAGCGCATGGACAGGGGGGTCCAAAGAGACCCAGTACTTC.